This T cell receptor (beta chain) was sequenced for a study of metastatic and nonmetastatic thyroid tumors. This clone has at least ten counts. Germline trimming cut 0 bases from V and 3 bases from J; bases unmatched to any gene: 7. The CDR3 length is 16 residues. Germline CDR1 SGHRS, CDR2 YFSETQ. Thyroid surgery took place with no prior treatment in any patient. MiXCR re-clonotyped the PCR reads for TCRdb. Of about 33,000 clones in the sample, 15% to 20% were seen once. The genes are TRBV5-1 and TRBJ1-1; 8 nucleotides match TRBD1. The TCR originated in a male donor with papillary thyroid cancer or a benign thyroid nodule (not recorded which). Some clones in this sample may be carry-over from other donors' samples. Sequenced sample: blood. The CDR3 reads CASSLGTGTSYTEAFF. Here the CDR3 DNA reads TGCGCCAGCAGCTTGGGGACAGGGACTTCGTACACTGAAGCTTTCTTT.